These 20 T cell receptor beta chains share one sample of origin, sequenced in a study of T cell responses to AZD1222 COVID-19 vaccine. The repertoire was sequenced with immunoSEQ multiplex PCR; TCRdb's copy has only in-frame clones and lacks some. The sample records approximately 190,000 clones, approximately 92% being singletons. Source: peripheral blood, taken on day 0 of AZD1222 vaccination. These receptor sequences come from an adult in good health.

The chain combines TRBV14 with TRBJ2-2; D might be TRBD2 (6 bases). CDR1 SGHDN and CDR2 FVKESK come from the germline V gene. Trimming stripped 1 base from V and 8 bases from J, with 14 bases between. The CDR3 covers 15 residues. As DNA, the CDR3 is TGTGCCAGCAGCCAAGGACTAGTTCTGGGTGGGGAGCTGTTTTTT. This translates into CASSQGLVLGGELFF.

This clone was detected only a few times. V usage is TRBV6-6 and J usage is TRBJ1-2; 8 bases align to TRBD1. Germline lookup yields CDR1 MNHNY and CDR2 SVGAGI (reference sequence). The CDR3 totals 15 residues. The junction had 14 bases not matched to a gene; V was cut back by 6 bases and J by 8 bases. DNA of the CDR3: TGTGCCAGCAGCCGGGGACAGGTGGAAGAGATGGGCTACACCTTC. Protein sequence: CASSRGQVEEMGYTF.

This clone was seen only a few times. The chain has TRBV5-1 and TRBJ1-1; 11 bases align to TRBD1. The CDR3 has 14 residues. Germline loops: CDR1 SGHRS, CDR2 YFSETQ. The V and J ends lost 5 bases and 4 bases, in that order; junction bases with no gene match: 4. The CDR3 nucleotides read TGCGCCAGCAGAGCCGGGACAGGGGGCACTGAAGCTTTCTTT. Translation gives CASRAGTGGTEAFF.

The rearrangement links TRBV29-1 to TRBJ1-1; D possibly corresponds to TRBD1 (5 bases). This CDR3 has 13 residues. With 3 bases removed from V and 6 bases from J, the gap between germline ends came to 14 bases. Germline CDR1 and CDR2: SQVTM and ANQGSEA. CDR3 DNA: TGCAGCGTTGAGCGGCAGGGAGGCGCTGAAGCTTTCTTT. It yields the protein CSVERQGGAEAFF.

V gene TRBV25-1 combines with J gene TRBJ1-2; D is undetermined. The germline V gene has CDR1 MGHDK and CDR2 SYGVNS. The V end lost 4 bases, the J end lost 5 bases, and 8 bases lay between the germline ends. The CDR3 runs to 12 residues. The CDR3 reads CASSVAAYGYTF. CDR3 in DNA: TGTGCCAGCAGTGTGGCCGCGTATGGCTACACCTTC.

The gene calls are TRBV10-3 and TRBJ2-3; TRBD2 agrees at 11 bases. CDR1 is ENHRY and CDR2 is SYGVKD in the germline V gene. The CDR3 has 16 amino acids. V trimming: 6 bases; J trimming: 6 bases; junction bases outside the gene matches: 11. The CDR3 loop reads CAIRPTTSGVRDTQYF. CDR3 nucleotide sequence: TGTGCCATCAGGCCAACGACTAGCGGGGTTCGGGATACGCAGTATTTT.

The CDR3 DNA reads as TGTGCCAGCAGCCAATCGGGGGGGAACACTGAAGCTTTCTTT. Translated, it gives CASSQSGGNTEAFF. The chain combines TRBV16 with TRBJ1-1; the D gene is possibly TRBD1 (5 bases). The CDR3 contains 14 residues. Trimming took 0 bases from V and 1 from J, leaving 6 bases between them. The germline CDR1 and CDR2 sequences are KGHSY and FQNENV.

In this sample, this clone turned up once. This chain joins TRBV30 and TRBJ1-2, with 10 bases lining up with TRBD1. From germline, CDR1 is GTSNPN and CDR2 SVGIG (reference sequence). V lost 3 bases, J lost 2 bases, and 6 bases stayed unmatched. CDR3 size: 15 residues. The CDR3 DNA reads as TGTGCCTGGAGCAGGACAGGGGGTGCGAACTATGGCTACACCTTC. Amino acids: CAWSRTGGANYGYTF.

This chain joins TRBV7-8 and TRBJ1-1, with unresolved D. Germline CDR1 is SGHVS and CDR2 is FQNEAQ. The CDR3 is 15 residues long. Trimming took off 4 bases at V and 0 bases at J, with 12 bases between the two ends. In DNA, the CDR3 is TGTGCCAGCAGCTCCCGTCAGCGATTGAACACTGAAGCTTTCTTT. This gives the protein CASSSRQRLNTEAFF. The full variable domain, completed using reference TRBV7-8 and TRBJ1-1, is GAGVSQSPRYKVAKRGQDVALRCDPISGHVSLFWYQQALGQGPEFLTYFQNEAQLDKSGLPSDRFFAERPEGSVSTLKIQRTQQEDSAVYLCASSSRQRLNTEAFFGQGTRLTVV.

The chain has TRBV5-1 and TRBJ2-7, with D maybe TRBD1 (6 bases). Germline CDR1 is SGHRS and CDR2 is YFSETQ. The length of the CDR3 is 13 residues. V was shortened by 4 bases and J by 4 bases, with 12 bases between the two germline ends. CDR3 bases: TGCGCCAGCAGCCCCCTGGACAGTTACGAGCAGTACTTC. It specifies CASSPLDSYEQYF. Together with reference TRBV5-1 and TRBJ2-7, the CDR3 gives the full variable domain: KAGVTQTPRYLIKTRGQQVTLSCSPISGHRSVSWYQQTPGQGLQFLFEYFSETQRNKGNFPGRFSGRQFSNSRSEMNVSTLELGDSALYLCASSPLDSYEQYFGPGTRLTVT.

This sequence joins TRBV6-5 and TRBJ1-2; 12 bases are a match to TRBD1. The CDR3 spans 15 residues. After removal of 5 bases from V and 7 bases from J, the junction contained 8 bases not matched to a gene. Per germline, CDR1 MNHEY and CDR2 SVGAGI. This CDR3 is CASSRKGQGALGYTF. DNA of the CDR3: TGTGCCAGCAGTCGAAAGGGACAGGGGGCCCTTGGCTACACCTTC.

The CDR3 DNA is TGCAGCGTTGAAGGCAGAGATTATGGCTACACCTTC. It specifies CSVEGRDYGYTF. The V gene is TRBV29-1, the J gene TRBJ1-2; D gene ambiguous. The V end lost 1 base, the J end lost 5 bases, and 8 bases lay between the germline ends. This CDR3 is built from 12 residues. Looked up from germline, CDR1 is SQVTM and CDR2 is ANQGSEA.

This chain links TRBV3-1 (or the pseudogene TRBV3-2) with TRBJ1-2; 8 nucleotides match TRBD1. The V and J ends lost 0 bases and 4 bases, in that order; junction bases with no gene match: 13. CDR3 length: 18 amino acids. Germline CDR1 and CDR2: LGHDT and YNNKEL (reference sequence). The CDR3, as DNA: TGTGCCAGCAGCCAAGAAGGGCGAGGGACAGGCTTATCCTATGGCTACACCTTC. This translates into CASSQEGRGTGLSYGYTF.

The chain uses TRBV4-3 and TRBJ1-4; a possible D gene is TRBD1 (5 bases). CDR3 length equals 21 residues. Germline CDR1 is LGHNA and CDR2 is YSLEER. Deletions cut 0 bases from V and 6 bases from J, with 29 bases between. CDR3 region: CASSQEIFRGGYKGAHEKLFF. The CDR3 bases are TGCGCCAGCAGCCAAGAGATTTTTCGGGGGGGTTACAAAGGGGCTCATGAAAAACTGTTTTTT.

The genes are TRBV5-5 and TRBJ1-1, with 8 bases matching TRBD1. Germline CDR1 and CDR2: SGHKS and YYEKEE (reference sequence). V shed 1 base and J 6 bases; nucleotides not matched to a gene: 14. The CDR3 is made up of 17 amino acids. CDR3 region: CASSLPGQGARRPEAFF. CDR3 coding DNA: TGTGCCAGCAGCTTGCCGGGCCAGGGGGCGCGACGGCCTGAAGCTTTCTTT.

This chain uses TRBV2 with TRBJ1-4; D is possibly TRBD1 (5 bases). This CDR3 has 13 amino acids. Trimming shortened V by 6 bases and J by 8 bases, and 13 bases separated the two germline ends. The V gene's germline CDR1 is SNHLY and CDR2 FYNNEI. The CDR3 sequence: CASSARVREKLFF. The CDR3, as DNA: TGTGCCAGCAGCGCCAGGGTGAGGGAAAAACTGTTTTTT.

The rearrangement joins TRBV10-3 to TRBJ1-3; possibly TRBD1 for D (6 bases). The V and J ends lost 0 bases and 1 base respectively, with 10 bases between them. CDR3 length: 16 amino acids. Germline V gene sequence: CDR1 ENHRY, CDR2 SYGVKD. In DNA, the CDR3 is TGTGCCATCAGTGAGTCGGCCGGGACATCTGGAAACACCATATATTTT. Translating it yields CAISESAGTSGNTIYF.

CDR3 bases: TGTGCCAGCAGTGACAGATGGAATTCACCCCTCCACTTT. Its protein is CASSDRWNSPLHF. This chain connects TRBV5-6 to TRBJ1-6, with D perhaps matching TRBD1 (5 bases). CDR3 length: 13 amino acids. Germline V gene data show CDR1 as SGHDT and CDR2 as YYEEEE. V was pared by 5 bases and J by 7 bases, with 10 bases between.

This clone was counted a single time. The chain combines TRBV5-1 with TRBJ1-1; weak D call: TRBD1 (5 bases). Germline CDR1 SGHRS, CDR2 YFSETQ. The CDR3 covers 13 residues. Between the trimmed V and J ends, which lost 4 bases and 7 bases, there was a span of 14 bases. The CDR3 DNA follows: TGCGCCAGCAGCCAAGGTTGGGGGGATGAAGCTTTCTTT. Protein: CASSQGWGDEAFF.

The chain recombines TRBV4-1 with TRBJ2-3, with D possibly being TRBD1 or TRBD2 (5 bases each). The germline V gene has CDR1 MGHRA and CDR2 YSYEKL. This CDR3 comprises 17 residues. Deletions cut 3 bases from V and 1 base from J, with 17 bases between. The CDR3 spells CASSHSLPGRGTDTQYF. The CDR3 DNA reads as TGCGCCAGCAGCCATTCTTTACCGGGACGGGGCACAGATACGCAGTATTTT.